These 20 T cell receptor beta chains originate from one sample sequenced in a study of control samples from healthy donors and cancer patients. Assay: immunoSEQ multiplex PCR; the TCRdb copy retains only in-frame clones and omits some. The sample lists 80,000 to 100,000 clones, around 88% occurring once. Material for sequencing was blood. These receptors all stem from a young man in good health.

This chain uses TRBV3-1 (or the pseudogene TRBV3-2) with TRBJ1-3, with no clear D. Per the germline V gene, CDR1 is LGHDT and CDR2 is YNNKEL (reference sequence). V gave up 0 bases and J gave up 5 bases, with 11 bases separating them. The CDR3 is made up of 15 amino acids. The CDR3 here is CASSQDMVRRNTIYF. Here the CDR3 DNA reads TGTGCCAGCAGCCAAGATATGGTCAGAAGAAACACCATATATTTT.

V and J are TRBV4-2 and TRBJ1-6; the D gene is possibly TRBD1 (5 bases). Germline V CDR1 and CDR2: LGHNA, YNFKEQ. V lost 4 bases and J lost 9, with 10 bases in between. The CDR3 loop spans 13 amino acids. The CDR3 loop is CASSPFGGSPLHF. The DNA of the CDR3 is TGTGCCAGCAGCCCGTTTGGGGGTTCACCCCTCCACTTT.

This clone has only one observation. V is TRBV12-3 or TRBV12-4 and J is TRBJ2-7; unclear D gene. The V and J ends lost 3 bases and 2 bases respectively, with 8 bases between them. The CDR3 totals 13 residues. CDR3 loop: CASSLVSPYEQYF. The CDR3 DNA reads as TGTGCCAGCAGTTTGGTCAGCCCCTACGAGCAGTACTTC.

The CDR3 DNA reads as TGTGCCAGTAGTGAGGACAGCCCCCCCCAGGCTTTCTTT. Its translation: CASSEDSPPQAFF. The rearrangement joins TRBV19 to TRBJ1-1, with a weak D call TRBD1 (6 bases). CDR3 size: 13 residues. Germline CDR1 is LNHDA and CDR2 is SQIVND (reference sequence). The germline V and J ends were trimmed by 5 bases and 11 bases, with 18 bases remaining between them.

The chain uses TRBV2 and TRBJ2-7, with TRBD2 identical over 8 bases. Germline V gene data show CDR1 as SNHLY and CDR2 as FYNNEI. The trim removed 11 bases at V and 2 bases at J, leaving 17 bases unmatched. There are 16 residues in the CDR3. In DNA form, the CDR3 reads TGTGCCGTCGCCGTGTGGGCGGGAGGTCCCACCTACGAGCAGTACTTC. It is translated as CAVAVWAGGPTYEQYF. The whole variable domain, remainder taken from reference TRBV2 and TRBJ2-7, is EPEVTQTPSHQVTQMGQEVILRCVPISNHLYFYWYRQILGQKVEFLVSFYNNEISEKSEIFDDQFSVERPDGSNFTLKIRSTKLEDSAMYFCAVAVWAGGPTYEQYFGPGTRLTVT.

The rearrangement links TRBV7-9 to TRBJ1-3; no clear D gene. V lost 7 bases and J lost 4, with 11 bases in between. This CDR3 contains 13 residues. Germline CDR1 is SEHNR and CDR2 is FQNEAQ (reference sequence). The chain's CDR3 is CASIPVRGNTIYF. The CDR3 DNA is TGTGCCAGCATCCCGGTTAGGGGAAACACCATATATTTT. The whole variable domain, remainder taken from reference TRBV7-9 and TRBJ1-3, is DTGVSQNPRHKITKRGQNVTFRCDPISEHNRLYWYRQTLGQGPEFLTYFQNEAQLEKSRLLSDRFSAERPKGSFSTLEIQRTEQGDSAMYLCASIPVRGNTIYFGEGSWLTVV.

This chain links TRBV6-5 with TRBJ2-7; 7 positions agree with TRBD1. With 6 bases clipped from V and 2 bases from J, the junction kept 7 bases outside the gene matches. The V gene's germline CDR1 is MNHEY and CDR2 SVGAGI. The CDR3 contains 14 residues. In nucleotides, the CDR3 is TGTGCCAGCAGCCCGACAGGGAGAACCTACGAGCAGTACTTC. Its translation: CASSPTGRTYEQYF.

This clone was detected only a few times. The gene calls are TRBV5-6 and TRBJ2-7; 10 bases match TRBD1. Germline CDR1 SGHDT, CDR2 YYEEEE. The trim removed 2 bases at V and 5 bases at J, leaving 4 bases unmatched. There are 14 residues in the CDR3. CDR3 residues: CASSFGTGAHEQYF. The CDR3 DNA reads as TGTGCCAGCAGCTTCGGGACAGGGGCTCACGAGCAGTACTTC.

The J gene is TRBJ2-7, the V gene TRBV27, with 8 bases aligning to TRBD2. Germline lookup yields CDR1 MNHEY and CDR2 SMNVEV (reference sequence). The CDR3 contains 15 residues. V lost 5 bases to trimming and J lost 2 bases; unmatched junction nucleotides: 8. DNA of the CDR3: TGTGCCAGCAGTAAGATAGCGGGGCCGGCCTACGAGCAGTACTTC. It translates to CASSKIAGPAYEQYF.

The chain carries TRBV2 and TRBJ1-1, with D unclear. The length of the CDR3 is 15 residues. Trimming stripped 2 bases from V and 5 bases from J, with 15 bases between. Germline CDR1 reads SNHLY; CDR2 reads FYNNEI. The CDR3 loop is CASSEFWARETEAFF. CDR3 sequence (DNA): TGTGCCAGCAGTGAATTCTGGGCCCGGGAGACTGAAGCTTTCTTT.

The V gene is TRBV15, the J gene TRBJ2-7; no definite D call. The germline gives CDR1 LNHNV, CDR2 YYDKDF (reference sequence). The CDR3 loop spans 15 amino acids. V lost 0 bases, J lost 5 bases, and 14 bases lay in between. CDR3 residues: CATSRDKVRSHEQYF. The CDR3 bases are TGTGCCACCAGCAGAGATAAGGTCAGATCCCACGAGCAGTACTTC.

The rearrangement uses TRBV28 and TRBJ2-7, with unresolved D. Germline V gives CDR1 MDHEN, CDR2 SYDVKM. The CDR3 loop spans 13 amino acids. Trimming took off 1 base at V and 4 bases at J, with 8 bases between the two ends. The CDR3 is CASSLSPIYEQYF. DNA for the CDR3: TGTGCCAGCAGTTTATCGCCTATATACGAGCAGTACTTC.

V gene TRBV7-2 combines with J gene TRBJ2-1; 11 nucleotides match TRBD2. In germline, CDR1 is SGHTA, CDR2 FQGNSA. There are 16 residues in the CDR3. V trimming: 3 bases; J trimming: 0 bases; junction bases outside the gene matches: 1. Written as DNA, the CDR3 is TGTGCCAGCAGCTTTAGCGGGGGGGGCTCCTACAATGAGCAGTTCTTC. Translated: CASSFSGGGSYNEQFF. Combining the CDR3 with reference TRBV7-2 and TRBJ2-1 gives the whole variable domain GAGVSQSPSNKVTEKGKDVELRCDPISGHTALYWYRQSLGQGLEFLIYFQGNSAPDKSGLPSDRFSAERTGGSVSTLTIQRTQQEDSAVYLCASSFSGGGSYNEQFFGPGTRLTVL.

Here the CDR3 DNA reads TGTGCCAGCAGTGAGCCGATCTCCAGGGGGCTTAGTGCCAATGAGCAGTTCTTC. Protein product: CASSEPISRGLSANEQFF. The chain is built from TRBV25-1 and TRBJ2-1; TRBD1 matches at 8 bases. Germline values: CDR1 MGHDK, CDR2 SYGVNS. V shed 3 bases and J 6 bases; nucleotides not matched to a gene: 16. The CDR3 has 18 residues.

The rearrangement joins TRBV5-1 to TRBJ1-2; 7 positions match TRBD1. The CDR3 is 14 residues long. Germline assignment: CDR1 SGHRS and CDR2 YFSETQ. After removal of 4 bases from V and 4 bases from J, the junction contained 7 bases not matched to a gene. CDR3 sequence reads: CASSRDSGGYGYTF. DNA of the CDR3: TGCGCCAGCAGCCGGGACAGCGGGGGCTATGGCTACACCTTC.

The chain carries TRBV7-3 and TRBJ1-6; 9 bases fit TRBD1. Trimming cost V 5 bases and J 13 bases; bases outside gene matches: 9. The CDR3 has 14 amino acids. CDR1 SGHTA and CDR2 FQGTGA come from the germline V gene. The CDR3 sequence: CASSQRTGEGPLHF. CDR3 nucleotides: TGTGCCAGCAGCCAACGGACAGGGGAGGGTCCCCTCCACTTT.

V is TRBV12-5 and J is TRBJ2-7, with 8 bases matching TRBD2. CDR3 size: 16 residues. The V gene end was trimmed by 6 bases and the J gene end by 1 base; junction bases not matched to a gene: 11. Germline CDR1 is LGHNT and CDR2 is FRNRAP. The CDR3 spells CASGQTSGRMSYEQYF. In nucleotides, the CDR3 is TGTGCTAGTGGCCAGACGAGCGGGAGAATGTCCTACGAGCAGTACTTC.

This chain connects TRBV6-6 to TRBJ2-5; 7 bases align to TRBD2. The CDR3 has 13 residues. Looked up from germline, CDR1 is MNHNY and CDR2 is SVGAGI (reference sequence). Losses at the gene ends were 6 bases for V and 4 bases for J; bases not matched to a gene: 5. CDR3 sequence reads: CASSWPGGETQYF. The CDR3 DNA reads as TGTGCCAGCAGCTGGCCGGGAGGAGAGACCCAGTACTTC.

The V gene is TRBV30, the J gene TRBJ2-5, with D possibly TRBD2 on 5 matching bases. V gave up 3 bases and J gave up 1 base, with 9 bases separating them. The CDR3 is 13 amino acids. Germline V gene data show CDR1 as GTSNPN and CDR2 as SVGIG (reference sequence). CDR3 protein: CAWSQDFQETQYF. As DNA, the CDR3 is TGTGCCTGGAGCCAGGACTTCCAAGAGACCCAGTACTTC.

V is TRBV19 and J is TRBJ2-1; TRBD2 might be the D (5 bases). Germline-derived CDR1 and CDR2 are LNHDA and SQIVND (reference sequence). Trimming removed 5 bases from V and 5 bases from J, with 19 bases in between. This CDR3 has 16 residues. The CDR3 loop is CASSLRRSAQHNEQFF. CDR3 in DNA: TGTGCCAGTAGTCTCCGACGTAGCGCGCAGCACAATGAGCAGTTCTTC.